This T cell receptor (beta chain) appears in the sequencing data of a study of T cell clonotyping in hematopoietic cell transplantation. Study-level information: Pretransplant recipient samples were taken after cytoreduction.

Study outcomes and limitations: Recipient TCR diversity dropped after transplant; expanded clonotypes rose from day 30 to 180. Few recipient clonotypes overlapped donors; over 95% were de novo at given depth.

Looked up from germline, CDR1 is SGHTA and CDR2 is FQGNSA. This CDR3 contains 15 residues. Unmatched junction bases numbered 2, after V lost 1 base and J lost 0 bases. Time point of the sample: recipient sample about 28 days before transplant, after cytoreduction. TCRdb's table, derived via immunoSEQ multiplex PCR, lists solely in-frame clones and lacks some. The sample has 25,000 to 35,000 clones; 93% are singletons. Of note for this clone: The antigen is undetermined.

Here the sequenced sample was peripheral blood mononuclear cells, taken before stem cell transplant. The sequence came from a man over 45 with acute myeloid leukemia. Some clones in this sample may be carry-over from other donors' samples. The chain combines TRBV7-2 with TRBJ2-7, with 8 bases matching TRBD1. CDR3 sequence: CASSLVGTGSYEQYF. The CDR3 coding sequence is TGTGCCAGCAGCTTAGTCGGGACAGGCTCCTACGAGCAGTACTTC.